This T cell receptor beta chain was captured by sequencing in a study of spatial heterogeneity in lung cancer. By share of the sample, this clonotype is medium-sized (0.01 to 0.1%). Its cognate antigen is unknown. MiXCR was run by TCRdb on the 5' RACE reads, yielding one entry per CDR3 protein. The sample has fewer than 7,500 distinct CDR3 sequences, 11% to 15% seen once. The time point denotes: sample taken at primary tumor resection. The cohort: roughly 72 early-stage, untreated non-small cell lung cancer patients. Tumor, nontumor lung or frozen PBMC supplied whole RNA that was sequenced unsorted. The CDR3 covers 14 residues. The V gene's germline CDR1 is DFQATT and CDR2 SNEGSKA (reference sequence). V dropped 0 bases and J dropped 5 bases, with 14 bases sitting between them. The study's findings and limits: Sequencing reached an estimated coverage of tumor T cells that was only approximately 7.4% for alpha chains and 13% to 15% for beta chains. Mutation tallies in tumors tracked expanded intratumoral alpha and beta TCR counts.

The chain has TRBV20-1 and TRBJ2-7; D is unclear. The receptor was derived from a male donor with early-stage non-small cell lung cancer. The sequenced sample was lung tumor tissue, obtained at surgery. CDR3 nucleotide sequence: TGCAGTGCTAGAGAGGTGCCGGGCCGCGACGAGCAGTACTTC. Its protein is CSAREVPGRDEQYF.